This T cell receptor beta chain was captured in a study of cytomegalovirus exposure and HLA in healthy donors (dated by TCRdb to about 2017). With regard to the full study: According to a later analysis, one platform produced both the 110 or so validation repertoires and the roughly 640 repertoires of the first cohort. Along with the roughly 700-subject first cohort, a separate validation cohort of over a hundred different subjects was used. High-throughput TCR immunosequencing, statistical association of individual TCRs with disease status, and machine learning were combined to predict cytomegalovirus infection status. The study aimed to test whether cataloging public T cell receptors could reveal signatures of past pathogen exposure.

The research as a whole found: While some public TCRs were present in many individuals, most TCR sequences turned up only very rarely across donors. The authors suggested that the approach could potentially be extended to other disease states and immunological phenotypes. The classifier was reported to diagnose cytomegalovirus status with high specificity and sensitivity in both the original cohort and the validation cohort. The validation cohort had no HLA typing available for a later analysis, so co-occurrence within that cohort was assessed over all 120 or so repertoires. In vitro tests confirmed that a few of the cytomegalovirus-associated TCR beta chains recognize cytomegalovirus antigens. Subsequent analysis determined that TCRs grouped into clusters in the first cohort also showed a tendency toward co-occurrence across the approximately 110 validation repertoires, and roughly 94% of cluster scores exceeded 0. In the study, approximately 160 TCR beta chains were listed as associated with cytomegalovirus.

The CDR3 starts with the cysteine, ends with the phenylalanine, and has 14 residues. The read is trimmed to its CDR3 DNA, 42 bases read in frame from base 1. CDR1 and CDR2 are read off the germline V gene as SQVTM and ANQGSEA. At the junction V is shortened by 7 bases and J by 1 base, with 16 bases in between. Donors formed part of the validation cohort, which comprised over a hundred subjects and was distinct from the first cohort of 550 to 850 subjects. This clone came up once. What antigen it recognizes has not been identified. Base qualities are missing; no much larger clone stands one base away. The library was prepared using the immunoSEQ multiplex PCR assay. Per the original workflow: A statistical classification framework was built to diagnose cytomegalovirus status from the catalog of TCR beta chain sequences. TCRdb retrieved this table from immuneACCESS and kept in-frame rearrangements only. Not all clones are present; in checked studies, unresolved V genes account for under half, and no reason is known for the remainder. V, J and clone size were drawn from that table, and D and trimming were deduced from the DNA. This sample has around 160,000 clones in its table, and more than 70% of those were observed once. The ten biggest clones cover 3% of the sample.

The chain joins TRBV29-1 to TRBJ1-1; the best D guess is TRBD1, with 5 bases matching. This clonotype was sampled from a man between 18 and 29 years old in good health and CMV-seronegative. The specimen was PBMCs. The CDR3 sequence is CSAQIGGTNTEAFF. In nucleotide form, the sequence is TGCAGCGCCCAAATTGGGGGGACGAACACTGAAGCTTTCTTT.